Below are 9 T cell receptor beta chains sequenced from a single sample in a study of low-dose radiotherapy and immunotherapy resistance in tumors. TRAV- and TRBV-specific primers, spanning alpha and beta chains, primed first-strand cDNA. An approximately 19-cycle PCR with a constant-region primer and V-primer adapter amplified TCRs. Each CDR3 protein gets one entry after TCRdb re-called the reads with MiXCR. This sample yields 80,000 to 95,000 distinct CDR3 sequences, of which under 10% are seen a single time; under 1.1% belongs to the top ten. Time point reported: before trial treatment. Sample: PBMCs, taken before treatment. All receptors derive from a male donor with prostate cancer.

This clonotype is labeled as medium-sized. The chain links TRBV14 to TRBJ2-1; no firm D call. The V end lost 0 bases, the J end lost 2 bases, and 11 bases lay between the germline ends. This CDR3 contains 16 residues. The germline gives CDR1 SGHDN, CDR2 FVKESK. CDR3 coding DNA: TGTGCCAGCAGCCAAGAATTAAGAGGACCCTACAATGAGCAGTTCTTC. It encodes CASSQELRGPYNEQFF.

The sample holds many counts of this clonotype. The gene calls are TRBV30 and TRBJ2-7, with D possibly matching TRBD1 (5 bases). V dropped 0 bases and J dropped 2 bases, with 11 bases sitting between them. The V gene's germline CDR1 is GTSNPN and CDR2 SVGIG (reference sequence). The CDR3 has 14 amino acids. The chain's CDR3 is CAWSVLAGTYEQYF. CDR3 nucleotide sequence: TGTGCCTGGAGTGTACTGGCAGGGACCTACGAGCAGTACTTC.

This clonotype has only one observation. A clone one base away is much larger, so this may be a read error. The gene calls are TRBV7-9 and TRBJ2-3; no reliable D call. CDR1 is SEHNR, CDR2 FQNEAQ, per germline (reference sequence). The CDR3 runs 18 residues. The CDR3, as DNA: TGTGTCAGCAGCCCTAAGGAGAATAGCCTACCCAGCACAGATACGCAGTATTTT. Protein: CVSSPKENSLPSTDTQYF.

Ten or more counts support this clonotype. The chain combines TRBV28 with TRBJ2-1; D possibly matches TRBD1 or TRBD2 (5 bases each). The CDR3 length is 15 residues. Looked up from germline, CDR1 is MDHEN and CDR2 is SYDVKM. The germline V and J ends were trimmed by 4 bases and 6 bases, with 16 bases remaining between them. This chain's CDR3 is CASSSLGLAGNEQFF. The CDR3 DNA reads TGTGCCAGCAGTTCGTTGGGGCTAGCAGGCAATGAGCAGTTCTTC.

This clonotype was recorded many times. This sequence joins TRBV20-1 and TRBJ2-4, with D hard to call. The CDR3 is 15 amino acids. The germline V gene has CDR1 DFQATT and CDR2 SNEGSKA (reference sequence). V dropped 6 bases and J dropped 1 base, with 16 bases sitting between them. CDR3 residues: CSAMPRVEAKNIQYF. CDR3 coding DNA: TGCAGTGCCATGCCCCGGGTGGAGGCCAAAAACATTCAGTACTTC.

In this sample, this clonotype turned up many times. The chain is built from TRBV29-1 and TRBJ2-3, with D possibly TRBD2 on 6 matching bases. The CDR3 has 13 amino acids. Trimming cost V 3 bases and J 4 bases, with 11 bases left between them. Per the germline V gene, CDR1 is SQVTM and CDR2 is ANQGSEA. CDR3 nucleotides: TGCAGCGTTGAGCGGGGTTTGGCAGATACGCAGTATTTT. Translation gives CSVERGLADTQYF.

This clonotype was counted ten times or more. The chain carries TRBV28 and TRBJ2-7; D perhaps matches TRBD1 (5 bases). The germline CDR1 and CDR2 sequences are MDHEN and SYDVKM. The V end lost 2 bases, the J end lost 4 bases, and 9 bases lay between the germline ends. The CDR3 extends over 13 amino acids. The CDR3 spells CASSLTGIYEQYF. The CDR3 DNA follows: TGTGCCAGCAGTTTAACAGGAATTTACGAGCAGTACTTC.

This clonotype was found many times. The chain links TRBV2 to TRBJ2-7; D gene uncertain. The CDR3 extends over 11 amino acids. V was shortened by 3 bases and J by 8 bases, with 8 bases between the two germline ends. From germline, CDR1 is SNHLY and CDR2 FYNNEI. The CDR3, as DNA: TGTGCCAGCAGTGATGCCCCCCAGCAGTACTTC. This codes for CASSDAPQQYF.

This clonotype was seen many times. The rearrangement links TRBV19 to TRBJ1-5; TRBD1 might be the D (5 bases). Between the trimmed V and J ends, which lost 6 bases and 4 bases, there was a span of 10 bases. This CDR3 contains 13 residues. Germline V gene lookup returns CDR1 LNHDA and CDR2 SQIVND (reference sequence). CDR3 sequence reads: CASSRRGNQPQHF. CDR3 coding DNA: TGTGCCAGTAGCCGTAGGGGTAATCAGCCCCAGCATTTT.